The 4 T cell receptor beta chains listed next were all sequenced from one sample in a study of spatial heterogeneity in lung cancer (dated by TCRdb to the late 2010s). This sample's time point label indicates: sample taken at primary tumor resection. Library prep was done by 5' RACE. For sequencing, a NextSeq 500 was employed. TCRdb applied fastp at Q25 and MiXCR to the public reads, then kept only in-frame beta chains. When rows share a CDR3 protein, they turn into one entry using the most common DNA and genes. In this sample the table shows 75,000 or so distinct CDR3 sequences, about 7.8% of which occur a single time. About 7% of the sample goes to the ten largest clones. The specimen was PBMCs, collected at surgery. The receptor set was obtained from a male donor with early-stage non-small cell lung cancer.

This clonotype came up a few times. One end of the junction does not line up with germline, which may come from a read error. The chain is built from TRBV7-2 and TRBJ2-5; perhaps D is TRBD1 or TRBD2 (6 bases each). This CDR3 comprises 13 residues. Looked up from germline, CDR1 is SGHTA and CDR2 is FQGNSA. The CDR3 here is CASSLNREETQHF. In nucleotides, the CDR3 is TGTGCCAGCAGCTTGAACAGGGAGGAGACCCAGCACTTC. Drawing the rest from reference TRBV7-2 and TRBJ2-5, the complete variable domain is GAGVSQSPSNKVTEKGKDVELRCDPISGHTALYWYRQSLGQGLEFLIYFQGNSAPDKSGLPSDRFSAERTGGSVSTLTIQRTQQEDSAVYLCASSLNREETQHFGPGTRLLVL.

This clonotype has just a few counts. The chain links TRBV7-2 to TRBJ1-2, with no clear D. CDR1 SGHTA and CDR2 FQGNSA come from the germline V gene. CDR3 length: 13 amino acids. V lost 5 bases to trimming and J lost 8 bases, with 15 bases between them. The CDR3 loop reads CASSPVPMLGYTF. Here the CDR3 DNA reads TGTGCCAGCAGCCCCGTCCCAATGCTAGGCTACACCTTC.

This clonotype came up many times. The chain is built from TRBV6-2 or TRBV6-3 and TRBJ1-1; no reliable D call. Trimming cost V 5 bases and J 10 bases, with 17 bases left between them. Looked up from germline, CDR1 is MNHEY and CDR2 is SVGEGT. CDR3 length: 13 residues. CDR3 DNA sequence: TGTGCCAGCAGTCCCCGCGAAACAGTCGGAGCTTTCTTT. As protein: CASSPRETVGAFF.

In this sample, this clonotype turned up a few times. The chain employs TRBV7-2 and TRBJ2-7, with D hard to call. V was shortened by 4 bases and J by 0 bases, with 10 bases between the two germline ends. The germline CDR1 and CDR2 sequences are SGHTA and FQGNSA. This CDR3 is 14 amino acids long. The CDR3 sequence: CASSSLTYSYEQYF. The CDR3 region has the DNA TGTGCCAGCAGCTCTCTCACTTACTCCTACGAGCAGTACTTC.